This T cell receptor beta chain was sequenced during a study of cytomegalovirus exposure and HLA in healthy donors. Study results and limitations: Sequencing likely produced, as an artifact, a cluster of highly shared sequence variants. Apparent HLA restriction characterized most CMV-associated TCR beta chains in a later analysis. The records held CMV serostatus as the only immune exposure information. Both high specificity and high sensitivity reportedly marked the classifier's diagnosis of cytomegalovirus status.

The V gene end was trimmed by 1 base and the J gene end by 1 base; junction bases not matched to a gene: 9. The CDR3 consists of 17 residues. Germline V CDR1 and CDR2: SGHAT, FQNNGV. PCR employed 60 Vbeta and 13 Jbeta primers. TCRdb's copy holds only in-frame clones and misses some; the assay was immunoSEQ multiplex PCR. Here the sample table reports under 90,000 clones. Notes on this clone: Its antigen is not known.

The sequencing sample was made of PBMCs. The TCR originated in a man aged 50 to 59 in good health and CMV-seropositive. This chain joins TRBV11-2 and TRBJ2-7; 8 bases line up with TRBD1. CDR3 coding DNA: TGTGCCAGCAGCTTAGGGACAGGGCTTAGAAGATCCTACGAGCAGTACGTC. Protein sequence: CASSLGTGLRRSYEQYV.